The rows below give T cell receptor beta chains drawn from one sample of a study of shared clonotypes between healthy human individuals. Libraries were prepared by immunoSEQ multiplex PCR; TCRdb keeps only in-frame clonotypes and omits some of them. The profile shows 600,000 to 800,000 clones, 55% to 75% of them singletons. Sequencing input: memory CD4+ T cells sorted from blood. The source of these receptors is a woman in her twenties or thirties in good health. CDR3s include the opening cysteine and the closing phenylalanine or tryptophan. A D gene is named only where the DNA matches it firmly.

V	length	J	D	CDR3
TRBV28	16	TRBJ1-5	.	CASSSPQRAGGQPQHF
TRBV29-1	12	TRBJ2-7	.	CSVGYSDYEQYF
TRBV28	15	TRBJ2-3	TRBD2	CASSKPGLAINTQYF
TRBV5-1	14	TRBJ2-7	TRBD1	CASDPGQGRGEQYF
TRBV7-2	12	TRBJ2-4	.	CASGQGKNIQYF
TRBV18	14	TRBJ1-4	.	CASSPQKVNEKLFF
TRBV19	13	TRBJ2-7	TRBD2	CATRPGLAEEQYF
TRBV28	15	TRBJ2-1	.	CASSQTPAWYNEQFF
TRBV7-6	17	TRBJ2-1	.	CASSLEVGTIKSDEQFF
TRBV6-6	15	TRBJ2-2	.	CASSYLTANTGELFF
TRBV15	15	TRBJ1-3	.	CATSRVPSSGNTIYF
TRBV5-1	15	TRBJ2-7	.	CASSLLTATPWEQYF
TRBV4-1	16	TRBJ1-4	TRBD1	CASSPGTGGNGEKLFF
TRBV11-3	16	TRBJ2-4	TRBD2	CASSPRTRSCRCIQYF
TRBV29-1	19	TRBJ2-3	TRBD2	CSVGSPTSGILSGTDTQYF
TRBV28	13	TRBJ1-5	.	CACRGRGDQPQHF
TRBV4-2	17	TRBJ1-3	.	CASSPSSGRGPGNTIYF
TRBV14	14	TRBJ2-1	.	CASSRTSAYNEQFF
TRBV5-1	15	TRBJ2-2	TRBD1	CASSTGTENTGELFF
TRBV28	16	TRBJ2-1	.	CASSSGGSGLRNEQFF
TRBV30	14	TRBJ2-1	TRBD1	CAWSSGGSYNEQFF
TRBV5-1	15	TRBJ1-2	.	CASSPNGARDYGYTF
TRBV29-1	12	TRBJ1-1	.	CSLKYPGTEAFF
TRBV5-4	17	TRBJ2-7	TRBD1	CASSSTSGTVSSYEQYF
TRBV5-1	15	TRBJ2-3	.	CASSLDTTGADTQYF